What follows describes a single T cell receptor beta chain. The record originates from a study of shared T cell receptors in the human thymus. Germline V lookup: CDR1 MNHNS, CDR2 SASEGT. CDR3 length: 16 residues. V was trimmed by 3 bases and J by 10 bases, leaving 21 bases between them. Here immunoSEQ multiplex PCR was the method, and the copy in TCRdb shows in-frame clones only, minus some. Of under 700,000 clones listed, 70% to 80% were seen once; the top ten hold around 0.012%. The data also belong to a second study, concerning human thymus T cells. That source adds: Healthy Finnish infants undergoing corrective surgery for congenital heart defects were used as donors. Resections that were taken during corrective heart surgery supplied the thymus tissue. Unrelated individuals reportedly shared highly overlapping thymic TCR repertoires.

The material sequenced was thymocytes. This TCR came from a boy younger than two with a congenital heart defect. V gene TRBV6-1 combines with J gene TRBJ2-2; D ambiguous. CDR3 sequence reads: CASSELAFPSVEELFF. The DNA of the CDR3 is TGTGCCAGCAGTGAGTTAGCTTTCCCCTCAGTCGAGGAGCTGTTTTTT.